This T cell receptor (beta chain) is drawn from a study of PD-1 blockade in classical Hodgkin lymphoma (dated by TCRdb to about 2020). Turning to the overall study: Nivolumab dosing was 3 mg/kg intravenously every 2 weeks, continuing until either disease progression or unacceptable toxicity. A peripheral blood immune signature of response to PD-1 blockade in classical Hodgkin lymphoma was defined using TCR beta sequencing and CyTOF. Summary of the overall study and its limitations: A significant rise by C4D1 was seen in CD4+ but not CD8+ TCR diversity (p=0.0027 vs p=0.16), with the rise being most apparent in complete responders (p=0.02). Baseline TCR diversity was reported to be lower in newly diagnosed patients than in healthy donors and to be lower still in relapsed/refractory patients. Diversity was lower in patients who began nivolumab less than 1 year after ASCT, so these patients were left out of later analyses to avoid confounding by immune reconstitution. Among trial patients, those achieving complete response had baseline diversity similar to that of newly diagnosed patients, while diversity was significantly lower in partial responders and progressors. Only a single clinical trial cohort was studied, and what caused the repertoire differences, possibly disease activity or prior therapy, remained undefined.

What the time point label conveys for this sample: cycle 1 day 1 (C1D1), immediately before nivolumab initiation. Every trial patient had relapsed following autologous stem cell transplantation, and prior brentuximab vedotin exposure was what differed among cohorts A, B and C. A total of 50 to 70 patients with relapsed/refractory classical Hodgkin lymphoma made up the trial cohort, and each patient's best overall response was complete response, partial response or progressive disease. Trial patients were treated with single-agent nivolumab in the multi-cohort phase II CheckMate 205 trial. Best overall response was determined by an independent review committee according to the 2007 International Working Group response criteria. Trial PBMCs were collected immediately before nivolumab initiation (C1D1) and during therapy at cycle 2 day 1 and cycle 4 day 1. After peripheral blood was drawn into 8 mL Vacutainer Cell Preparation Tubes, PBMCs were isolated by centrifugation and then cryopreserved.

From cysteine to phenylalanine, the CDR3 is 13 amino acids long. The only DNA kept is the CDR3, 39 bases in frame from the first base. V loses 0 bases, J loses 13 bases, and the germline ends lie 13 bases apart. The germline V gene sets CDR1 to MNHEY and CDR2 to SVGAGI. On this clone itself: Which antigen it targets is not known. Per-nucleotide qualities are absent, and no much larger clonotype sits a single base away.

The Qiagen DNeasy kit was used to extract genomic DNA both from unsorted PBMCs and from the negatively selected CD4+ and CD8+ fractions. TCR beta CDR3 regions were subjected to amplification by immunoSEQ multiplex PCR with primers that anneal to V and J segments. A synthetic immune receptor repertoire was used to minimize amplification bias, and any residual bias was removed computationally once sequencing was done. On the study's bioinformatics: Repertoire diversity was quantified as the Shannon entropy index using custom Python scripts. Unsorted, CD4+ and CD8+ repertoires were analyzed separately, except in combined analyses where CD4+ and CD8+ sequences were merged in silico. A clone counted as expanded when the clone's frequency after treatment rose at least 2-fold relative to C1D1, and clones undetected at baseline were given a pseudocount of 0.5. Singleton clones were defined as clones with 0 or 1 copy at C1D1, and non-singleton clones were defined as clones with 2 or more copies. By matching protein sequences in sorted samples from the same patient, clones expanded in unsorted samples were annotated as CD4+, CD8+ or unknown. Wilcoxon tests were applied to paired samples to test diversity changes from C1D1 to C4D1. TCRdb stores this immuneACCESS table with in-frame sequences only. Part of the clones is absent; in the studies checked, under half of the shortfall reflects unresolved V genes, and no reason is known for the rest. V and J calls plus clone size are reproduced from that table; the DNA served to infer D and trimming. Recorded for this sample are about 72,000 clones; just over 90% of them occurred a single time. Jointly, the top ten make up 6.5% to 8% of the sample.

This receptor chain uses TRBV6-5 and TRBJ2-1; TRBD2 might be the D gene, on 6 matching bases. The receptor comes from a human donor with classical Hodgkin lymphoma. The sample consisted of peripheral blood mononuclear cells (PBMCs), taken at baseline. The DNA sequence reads TGTGCCAGCAGTTACTCAACATCGGAGGGTCAGTTCTTC. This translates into CASSYSTSEGQFF.